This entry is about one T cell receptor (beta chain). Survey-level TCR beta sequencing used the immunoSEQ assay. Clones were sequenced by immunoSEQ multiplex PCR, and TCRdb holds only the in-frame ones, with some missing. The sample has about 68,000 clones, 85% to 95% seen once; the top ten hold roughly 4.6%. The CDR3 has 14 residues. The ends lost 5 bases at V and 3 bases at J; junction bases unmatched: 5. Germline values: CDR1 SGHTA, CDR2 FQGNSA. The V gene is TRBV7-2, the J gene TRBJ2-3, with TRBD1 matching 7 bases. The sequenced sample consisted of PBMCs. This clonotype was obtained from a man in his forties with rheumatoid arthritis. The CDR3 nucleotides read TGTGCCAGCAGCCAGGGACAGAAAACAGATACGCAGTATTTT. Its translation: CASSQGQKTDTQYF.